This TCR beta chain was recorded in a study of the immune and genomic landscape of osteosarcoma (dated by TCRdb to about 2020). About the investigation overall: The overall cohort comprised about 50 pediatric and adult patients with high-grade osteosarcoma, with a median age at diagnosis of approximately 29 years (range about 5-90). The cohort was enriched for poor-risk disease, as unfavorable pathologic response to standard therapy was shown in roughly 73% of the cohort and around two thirds of the cohort were deceased. An explanation for the limited clinical activity of immune checkpoint inhibitors in osteosarcoma was sought in the study. Osteosarcoma specimens were profiled with whole genome, RNA and T-cell receptor sequencing plus immunohistochemistry and reverse phase protein arrays so that immunogenic potential could be defined. To characterize the osteosarcoma immunogenomic landscape, TCR sequencing results were integrated with transcriptome, protein array and immunostaining data. In the overall cohort, more than 45% of patients were male, and roughly 79% had localized disease at diagnosis. Each of a few patients provided a couple of samples from the same tumor site.

Beyond this particular receptor, the publication reports: In five cases a single hyperexpanded clone dominated the repertoire, and each of those five cases had fewer than 100 T-cell clonotypes. Sample size was not determined by any statistical method, because osteosarcoma is rare and all possible samples were collected. Matched blood was collected from only a couple of patients, alongside the frozen tumor specimens. TCR productive clonality was greater in the immune-hot C3 cluster than in the cold C1 cluster, although TCR productive clonality remained low overall. Rather than matched normal tissue, external data from normal skin and healthy peripheral blood provided the clonality benchmarks. Productive TCR clonality was low overall, averaging 0.09 with a maximum of about 0.3, suggesting limited T-cell clonal expansion.

As concerns this clone: Its antigen has not been determined. Base quality data are lacking; no much larger clone is found one base away.

There are 13 amino acids in the CDR3, from cysteine to phenylalanine inclusive. Solely the CDR3 DNA is kept, with 39 bases framed from the first base. CDR1 and CDR2 are read off the germline V gene as ENHRY and SYGVKD. The germline V and J ends show losses of 10 bases and 4 bases respectively, and no gene match explains 8 bases of the junction. The specimens were post-treatment primary, local recurrence and metastasis tumors obtained from patients with a poor prognosis. Metastasis specimens were frozen resected lung metastases of osteosarcoma. The ImmunoSEQ Assay (Adaptive Biotechnologies) was used to immunosequence the CDR3 regions of the TCR beta chain. The paper's data handling went like this. TCRB rearrangements, read counts, read proportions and gene usage were exported through the ImmunoSEQ Analyzer platform. T-cell clonality was calculated on productive rearrangements as 1 minus Pielou's evenness. Clonal space homeostasis binned clonotypes as rare, small, medium, large or hyperexpanded (0.01 to 1 of the repertoire). TCR productive clonality was compared across immune clusters C1, C2 and C3 using the Wilcoxon rank sum test. TCRdb took this table from immuneACCESS and kept in-frame rearrangements with V and J called. Such tables lack part of the clones; where checked against another copy, unresolved V genes explain under half of the gap, and the rest is unexplained. V and J calls and clone size come straight from that table; D and trimming were deduced from the DNA. This sample holds roughly 1,500 clones; around 67% were observed only once. The ten biggest clones cover about 40% of the sample.

This receptor was taken from a woman aged 25-40 years with osteosarcoma. The age is the age at diagnosis. The sequencing input was metastatic tumor tissue from the lung. The cell subset or site label of this sample denotes: lung metastasis of osteosarcoma. The chain couples TRBV10-3 to TRBJ1-1; 8 bases in the middle match TRBD1. The CDR3: CATGGFESTEAFF. The DNA sequence is given as TGTGCCACAGGGGGCTTTGAGTCCACTGAAGCTTTCTTT.